The TCR beta chain under discussion was sequenced for a study of breast tumors, draining lymph nodes, adjacent tissues. TCRdb fed the multiplex PCR reads into MiXCR, producing one record per CDR3 protein. Among about 21,000 distinct CDR3 sequences listed, 50% were seen once. Trimming cost V 3 bases and J 7 bases, with 15 bases left between them. This CDR3 is built from 14 residues. Per the germline V gene, CDR1 is LGHDT and CDR2 is YNNKEL (reference sequence). General study points: The data were judged consistent with most tumor T cells coming from lymph node and expanding in tumor. Tumor and nontumor repertoires were significantly more similar in luminal-like than in basal-like breast cancer. Tumor TCR diversity was below lymph nodes but above nontumor tissue. Data only fit, rather than demonstrated, lymph node origin of most tumor T cells.

This clonotype has at least ten counts. Its antigen is unknown. The clonotype comes from a female donor with breast cancer. Some clones in this sample may be carry-over from other donors' samples. The chain carries TRBV3-1 and TRBJ1-2; a possible D gene is TRBD1 (6 bases). The specimen was breast tumor tissue. The CDR3 DNA is TGTGCCAGCAGCCACGGGAAGGGGGACCTTGGCTACACCTTC. This translates into CASSHGKGDLGYTF. Supplemented by reference TRBV3-1 and TRBJ1-2, the full variable domain reads DTAVSQTPKYLVTQMGNDKSIKCEQNLGHDTMYWYKQDSKKFLKIMFSYNNKELIINETVPNRFSPKSPDKAHLNLHINSLELGDSAVYFCASSHGKGDLGYTFGSGTRLTVV.